A single sample gave rise to the 20 T cell receptor beta chains below, sequenced in a study of regulatory T cells in long-lasting Graves disease. Time point denoted: newly diagnosed GD, antithyroid drugs for less than 3 months. Generation of the TCR library employed RNA extracted from PBMCs. Construction of the TCR beta libraries employed iRepertoire HTBI primers in conjunction with Arm-PCR of CDR3 regions. TCRdb used MiXCR to reprocess the multiplex PCR reads, holding one entry per CDR3 protein. The sample carries 300,000 to 450,000 distinct CDR3 sequences, roughly a sixth recorded once. This specimen consisted of peripheral blood mononuclear cells (PBMCs), obtained at new diagnosis, from a patient treated with antithyroid drugs. These receptors were obtained from a female donor with Graves disease.

This clonotype was found many times. The chain uses TRBV7-2 and TRBJ1-5, with 9 positions matching TRBD1. The V and J ends lost 6 bases and 6 bases, in that order; junction bases with no gene match: 9. Looked up from germline, CDR1 is SGHTA and CDR2 is FQGNSA. CDR3 length equals 15 residues. The CDR3 spells CASSPDRGGGQPQHF. The CDR3 DNA is TGTGCCAGCAGTCCGGACAGGGGAGGAGGTCAGCCCCAGCATTTT.

Details on this clonotype: Mismatch with germline at one junction end may stem from a read error. The J gene is TRBJ2-1, the V gene TRBV25-1; 8 positions match TRBD2. The CDR3 covers 15 residues. The germline CDR1 and CDR2 sequences are MGHDK and SYGVNS. CDR3 DNA: TGTGCCAGCAGTGCTGACGGGGGGGCCTACAATGAGCGGTTCTTC. It translates to CASSADGGAYNERFF.

This clonotype was counted a few times. This chain links TRBV2 with TRBJ1-2, with a tentative D call TRBD1 (5 bases). Germline CDR1 SNHLY, CDR2 FYNNEI. Trimming shortened V by 7 bases and J by 4 bases, and 25 bases separated the two germline ends. The CDR3 has 17 amino acids. CDR3 region: CASTEGSGFTSLYGYTF. The CDR3 DNA is TGTGCCAGCACCGAGGGGTCAGGATTCACTTCACTCTATGGCTACACCTTC.

The chain combines TRBV7-6 with TRBJ2-7; maybe TRBD2 (5 bases). The CDR3 is made up of 13 amino acids. The V end lost 4 bases, the J end lost 6 bases, and 13 bases lay between the germline ends. Germline CDR1 is SGHVS and CDR2 is FNYEAQ. The CDR3: CASSSRESSEQYF. The CDR3 DNA reads as TGTGCCAGCAGCTCGAGGGAGAGTAGCGAGCAGTACTTC.

This clonotype was recorded at least ten times. The rearrangement joins TRBV11-3 to TRBJ2-3, with D possibly matching TRBD2 (6 bases). In germline, CDR1 is SGHNT, CDR2 YENEEA. Trimming left V 1 base short and J 0 bases short, with 26 bases between. The CDR3 spans 21 residues. Here the CDR3 reads CASSLGNHYGGNSLSTDTQYF. DNA of the CDR3: TGTGCCAGCAGCTTAGGGAATCATTATGGCGGGAATTCCCTTAGCACAGATACGCAGTATTTT.

V is TRBV7-2 and J is TRBJ2-1, with 8 bases that match TRBD1. Germline CDR1 is SGHTA and CDR2 is FQGNSA. The CDR3 extends over 16 amino acids. The V and J ends lost 11 bases and 7 bases, in that order; junction bases with no gene match: 19. This chain's CDR3 is CACSGDGTGGLNEQFF. In nucleotides, the CDR3 is TGTGCCTGCTCTGGGGACGGGACAGGAGGTCTAAATGAGCAGTTCTTC.

The chain carries TRBV7-3 and TRBJ2-5, with 9 bases lining up with TRBD2. V lost 5 bases to trimming and J lost 3 bases; unmatched junction nucleotides: 4. Looked up from germline, CDR1 is SGHTA and CDR2 is FQGTGA. The CDR3 sequence is 14 residues long. CDR3 residues: CASSPRTSEETQYF. The CDR3 bases are TGTGCCAGCAGCCCTCGGACTAGCGAAGAGACCCAGTACTTC.

This clonotype was picked up many times. The J gene is TRBJ1-5, the V gene TRBV10-1; D ambiguous. Germline V gene lookup returns CDR1 WNHNN and CDR2 SYGVQD (reference sequence). The CDR3 loop spans 14 amino acids. With 3 bases removed from V and 4 bases from J, the gap between germline ends came to 10 bases. CDR3 loop: CASSDRGINQPQHF. The CDR3 nucleotides read TGCGCCAGCAGTGATCGGGGTATTAATCAGCCCCAGCATTTT.

At least ten counts were recorded for this clonotype. The chain has TRBV7-9 and TRBJ2-3; the match to TRBD1 covers 9 bases. Germline V gene lookup returns CDR1 SEHNR and CDR2 FQNEAQ (reference sequence). CDR3 length equals 15 residues. J was trimmed by 3 bases and V by 3 bases; bases with no gene match: 4. CDR3 region: CASSFEDRGTDTQYF. The CDR3, as DNA: TGTGCCAGCAGCTTCGAGGACAGGGGTACAGATACGCAGTATTTT. Based on the CDR3 plus reference TRBV7-9 and TRBJ2-3, the full variable domain is DTGVSQNPRHKITKRGQNVTFRCDPISEHNRLYWYRQTLGQGPEFLTYFQNEAQLEKSRLLSDRFSAERPKGSFSTLEIQRTEQGDSAMYLCASSFEDRGTDTQYFGPGTRLTVL.

This clonotype was picked up a small number of times. The V call is TRBV29-1, the J call TRBJ2-7; 12 bases are shared with TRBD2. The J segment lost 3 bases and the V segment lost 0 bases, leaving 12 bases of the junction unmatched. The CDR3 totals 18 residues. The germline V gene has CDR1 SQVTM and CDR2 ANQGSEA. DNA of the CDR3: TGCAGCGTTGAAGATCTGGGGCTAGCGGGAGGGCCTGACTACGAGCAGTACTTC. The encoded protein is CSVEDLGLAGGPDYEQYF.

In this sample, this clonotype turned up many times. This chain joins TRBV19 and TRBJ1-2; D is unclear. V lost 3 bases and J 3 bases, leaving 8 bases between the germline ends. Germline-derived CDR1 and CDR2 are LNHDA and SQIVND (reference sequence). The CDR3 has 13 amino acids. The CDR3 coding sequence is TGTGCCAGTAGTATCGACGGGGACTATGGCTACACCTTC. Translated, it gives CASSIDGDYGYTF.

This chain uses TRBV19 with TRBJ2-7, with D possibly being TRBD2 (5 bases). Trimming cost V 6 bases and J 0 bases, with 9 bases left between them. Per germline, CDR1 LNHDA and CDR2 SQIVND (reference sequence). This CDR3 has 13 residues. Here the CDR3 DNA reads TGTGCCAGTAGCGCGGGCTACTCCTACGAGCAGTACTTC. Amino acids: CASSAGYSYEQYF.

This clonotype was picked up many times. This chain connects TRBV7-3 to TRBJ2-1; 12 bases are a match to TRBD2. From germline, CDR1 is SGHTA and CDR2 FQGTGA. V was clipped by 2 bases and J by 7 bases; unmatched bases: 3. The CDR3 runs 15 residues. The chain's CDR3 is CASSLGGLAGNEQFF. The CDR3 DNA reads as TGTGCCAGCAGCTTAGGTGGACTAGCGGGGAATGAGCAGTTCTTC.

This clonotype was found many times. J is TRBJ1-2 and V is TRBV9; perhaps TRBD1 as D (5 bases). Germline CDR1 SGDLS, CDR2 YYNGEE. The CDR3 length is 14 residues. Deletions cut 0 bases from V and 3 bases from J, with 9 bases between. The CDR3 spells CASSVGGRDYGYTF. In DNA form, the CDR3 reads TGTGCCAGCAGCGTAGGGGGCAGGGACTATGGCTACACCTTC.

This clonotype showed up many times. A read error may produce the germline difference seen at one junction end. The chain uses TRBV12-3 or TRBV12-4 and TRBJ1-1, with D possibly matching TRBD1 (5 bases). The CDR3 contains 15 residues. Written as DNA, the CDR3 is TGTGCCAGCAGTTTAGGGGGGACTGCTTATACTGAAGCTTCCTTT. This sequence encodes CASSLGGTAYTEASF.

In this sample, this clonotype turned up a few times. V and J are TRBV4-1 and TRBJ1-6; perhaps TRBD1 as D (5 bases). The germline V gene has CDR1 MGHRA and CDR2 YSYEKL. Trimming removed 4 bases from V and 6 bases from J, with 13 bases in between. This CDR3 spans 15 amino acids. CDR3 region: CASSPLGHLNSPLHF. The CDR3 DNA is TGCGCCAGCAGCCCCCTCGGACACCTTAATTCACCCCTCCACTTT.

This clonotype has more than one count but fewer than ten. This chain connects TRBV7-3 to TRBJ2-1, with 10 positions matching TRBD1. The germline CDR1 and CDR2 sequences are SGHTA and FQGTGA. The trim removed 4 bases at V and 6 bases at J, leaving 9 bases unmatched. This CDR3 is 16 amino acids long. CDR3 DNA: TGTGCCAGCAGCTCGTCCCGGGACAGGGGTATCAATGAGCAGTTCTTC. This gives the protein CASSSSRDRGINEQFF. The full variable domain, completed using reference TRBV7-3 and TRBJ2-1, is GAGVSQTPSNKVTEKGKYVELRCDPISGHTALYWYRQSLGQGPEFLIYFQGTGAADDSGLPNDRFFAVRPEGSVSTLKIQRTERGDSAVYLCASSSSRDRGINEQFFGPGTRLTVL.

The V call is TRBV10-3, the J call TRBJ1-4; no firm D call. Germline CDR1 is ENHRY and CDR2 is SYGVKD. There are 15 residues in the CDR3. V shed 4 bases and J shed 5 bases, with 14 bases lying between them. The CDR3 region has the DNA TGTGCCATCAGTGCCGATGAGGAAGACAATGAAAAACTGTTTTTT. As protein: CAISADEEDNEKLFF.

The V gene is TRBV4-1, the J gene TRBJ1-1, with a tentative D call TRBD1 (5 bases). Germline CDR1 reads MGHRA; CDR2 reads YSYEKL. CDR3 length equals 13 residues. Trimming left V 3 bases short and J 7 bases short, with 12 bases between. DNA of the CDR3: TGCGCCAGCAGCCATGGGGACGTCTATGAAGCTTTCTTT. Protein product: CASSHGDVYEAFF.

The chain links TRBV4-3 to TRBJ2-3; 12 nucleotides align to TRBD2. Germline CDR1 LGHNA, CDR2 YSLEER. The V and J ends lost 2 bases and 4 bases, in that order; junction bases with no gene match: 7. The CDR3 is made up of 17 amino acids. CDR3 in amino acids: CASSQHLAGGRPDTQYF. CDR3 in DNA: TGCGCCAGCAGCCAACACCTAGCGGGAGGGCGACCAGATACGCAGTATTTT.